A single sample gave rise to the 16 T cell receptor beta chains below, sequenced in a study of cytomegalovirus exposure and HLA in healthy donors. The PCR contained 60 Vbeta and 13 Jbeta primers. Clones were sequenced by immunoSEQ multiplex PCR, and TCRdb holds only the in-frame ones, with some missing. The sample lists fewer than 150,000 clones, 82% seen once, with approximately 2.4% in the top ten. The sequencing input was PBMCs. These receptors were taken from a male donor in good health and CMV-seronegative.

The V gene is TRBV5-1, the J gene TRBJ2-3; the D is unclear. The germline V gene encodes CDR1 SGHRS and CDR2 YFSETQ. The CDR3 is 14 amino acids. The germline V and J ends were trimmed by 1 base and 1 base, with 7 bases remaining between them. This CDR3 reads CASSLISGTDTQYF. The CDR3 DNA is TGCGCCAGCAGCTTGATAAGCGGCACAGATACGCAGTATTTT.

The CDR3 bases are TGTGCCAGTAGTATAGGGCGCCTCAGGGGGCCTGAAGCTTTCTTT. Translation gives CASSIGRLRGPEAFF. The rearrangement joins TRBV19 to TRBJ1-1; 8 positions match TRBD1. Germline-derived CDR1 and CDR2 are LNHDA and SQIVND (reference sequence). This CDR3 is built from 15 residues. The V segment lost 1 base and the J segment 6 bases; nucleotides outside the gene matches: 7.

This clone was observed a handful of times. This CDR3 is CASSIDRESTNTEAFF. The CDR3 bases are TGTGCCAGTAGTATCGACAGGGAATCGACGAACACTGAAGCTTTCTTT. V usage is TRBV19 and J usage is TRBJ1-1; TRBD1 aligns across 7 bases. Looked up from germline, CDR1 is LNHDA and CDR2 is SQIVND (reference sequence). This CDR3 spans 16 amino acids. After removal of 3 bases from V and 1 base from J, the junction contained 8 bases not matched to a gene.

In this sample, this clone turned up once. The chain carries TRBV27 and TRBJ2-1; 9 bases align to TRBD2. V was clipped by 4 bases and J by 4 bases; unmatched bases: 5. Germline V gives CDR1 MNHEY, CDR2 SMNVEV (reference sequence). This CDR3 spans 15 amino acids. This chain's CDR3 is CASSSQTSGYNEQFF. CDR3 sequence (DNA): TGTGCCAGCAGTTCCCAGACTAGCGGTTACAATGAGCAGTTCTTC.

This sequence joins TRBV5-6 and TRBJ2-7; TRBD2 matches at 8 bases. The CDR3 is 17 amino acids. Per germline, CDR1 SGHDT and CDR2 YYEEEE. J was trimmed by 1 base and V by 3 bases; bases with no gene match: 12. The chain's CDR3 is CASSSWVAGKWSYEQYF. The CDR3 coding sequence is TGTGCCAGCAGCTCGTGGGTAGCGGGAAAGTGGTCCTACGAGCAGTACTTC.

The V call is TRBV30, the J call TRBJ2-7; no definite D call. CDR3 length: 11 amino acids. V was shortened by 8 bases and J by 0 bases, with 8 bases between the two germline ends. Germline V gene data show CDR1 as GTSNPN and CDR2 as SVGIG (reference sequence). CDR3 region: CAGDISYEQYF. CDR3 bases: TGTGCCGGTGACATCTCCTACGAGCAGTACTTC.

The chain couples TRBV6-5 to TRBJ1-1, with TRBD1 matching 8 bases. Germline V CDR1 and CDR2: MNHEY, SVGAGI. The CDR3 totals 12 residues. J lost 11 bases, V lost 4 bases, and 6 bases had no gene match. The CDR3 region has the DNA TGTGCCAGCAGTTCTACAGGGGGGAGGGCTTTCTTT. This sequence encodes CASSSTGGRAFF.

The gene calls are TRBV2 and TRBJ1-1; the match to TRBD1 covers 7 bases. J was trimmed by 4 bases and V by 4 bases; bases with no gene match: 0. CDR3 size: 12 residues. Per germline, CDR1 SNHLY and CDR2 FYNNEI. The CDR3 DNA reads TGTGCCAGCAGTGCAGGGGGCACTGAAGCTTTCTTT. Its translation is CASSAGGTEAFF. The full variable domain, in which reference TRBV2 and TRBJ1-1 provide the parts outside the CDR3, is EPEVTQTPSHQVTQMGQEVILRCVPISNHLYFYWYRQILGQKVEFLVSFYNNEISEKSEIFDDQFSVERPDGSNFTLKIRSTKLEDSAMYFCASSAGGTEAFFGQGTRLTVV.

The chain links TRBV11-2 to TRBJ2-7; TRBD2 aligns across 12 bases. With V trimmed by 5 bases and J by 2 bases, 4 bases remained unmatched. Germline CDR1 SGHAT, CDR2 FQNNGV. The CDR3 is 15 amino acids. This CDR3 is CASSPLAGGPYEQYF. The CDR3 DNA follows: TGTGCCAGCAGCCCACTAGCGGGAGGACCCTACGAGCAGTACTTC.

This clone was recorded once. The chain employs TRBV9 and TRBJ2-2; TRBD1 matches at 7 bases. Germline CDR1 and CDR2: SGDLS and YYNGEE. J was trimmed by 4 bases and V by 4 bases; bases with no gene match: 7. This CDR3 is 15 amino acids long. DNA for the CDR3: TGTGCCAGCAGCCCCCGGGCAGGGGGCACCGGGGAGCTGTTTTTT. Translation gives CASSPRAGGTGELFF.

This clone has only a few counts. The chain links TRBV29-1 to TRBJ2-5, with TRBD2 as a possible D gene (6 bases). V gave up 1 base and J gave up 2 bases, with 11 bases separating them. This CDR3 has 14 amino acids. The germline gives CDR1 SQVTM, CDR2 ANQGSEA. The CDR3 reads CSVEGSSVQETQYF. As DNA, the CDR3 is TGCAGCGTTGAAGGCTCTAGCGTTCAAGAGACCCAGTACTTC.

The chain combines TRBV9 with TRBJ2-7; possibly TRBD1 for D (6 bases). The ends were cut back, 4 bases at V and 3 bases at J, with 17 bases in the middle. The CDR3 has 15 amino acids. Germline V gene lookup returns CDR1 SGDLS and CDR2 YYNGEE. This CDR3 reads CASSIDTGPGYEQYF. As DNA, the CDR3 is TGTGCCAGCAGCATCGATACAGGGCCTGGCTACGAGCAGTACTTC.

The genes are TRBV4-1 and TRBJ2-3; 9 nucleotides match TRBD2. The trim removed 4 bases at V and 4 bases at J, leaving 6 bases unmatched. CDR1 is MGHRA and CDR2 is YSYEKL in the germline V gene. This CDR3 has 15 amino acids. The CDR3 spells CASSLAGVLPDTQYF. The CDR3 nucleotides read TGCGCCAGCAGCCTAGCGGGAGTCCTTCCAGATACGCAGTATTTT.

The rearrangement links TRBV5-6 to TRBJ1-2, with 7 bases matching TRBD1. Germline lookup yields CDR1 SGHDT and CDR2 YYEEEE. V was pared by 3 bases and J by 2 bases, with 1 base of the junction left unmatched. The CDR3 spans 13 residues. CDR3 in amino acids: CASSSGQNYGYTF. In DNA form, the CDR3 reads TGTGCCAGCAGCTCGGGACAGAACTATGGCTACACCTTC.

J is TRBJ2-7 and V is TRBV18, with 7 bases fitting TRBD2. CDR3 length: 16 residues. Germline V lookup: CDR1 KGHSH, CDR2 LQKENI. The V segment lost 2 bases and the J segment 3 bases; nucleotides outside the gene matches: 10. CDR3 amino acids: CASSPGGVAGFYEQYF. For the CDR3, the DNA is TGTGCCAGCTCACCAGGCGGAGTAGCGGGCTTCTACGAGCAGTACTTC.

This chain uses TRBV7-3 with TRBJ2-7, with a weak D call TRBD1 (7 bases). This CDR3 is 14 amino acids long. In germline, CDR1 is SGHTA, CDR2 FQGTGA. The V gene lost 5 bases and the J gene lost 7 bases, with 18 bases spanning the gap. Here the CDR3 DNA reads TGTGCCAGCAGCCCCCAGGGGGGAAGGATGGAGCAGTACTTC. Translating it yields CASSPQGGRMEQYF.